This TCR beta chain was retrieved from a study of PD-1 blockade in classical Hodgkin lymphoma. Germline V gene data show CDR1 as SGHRS and CDR2 as YFSETQ. Trimming took 0 bases from V and 1 from J, leaving 9 bases between them. CDR3 size: 15 residues. Time point: cycle 4 day 1 (C4D1), after 5 to 7 weeks of nivolumab. All patients experienced relapse after autologous stem cell transplantation, and brentuximab vedotin exposure was variable. Here immunoSEQ multiplex PCR was the method, and the copy in TCRdb shows in-frame clones only, minus some. Of roughly 8,500 clones in the sample, around nine tenths were seen once. To note about this clone: The antigen is undetermined.

Regarding the study as a whole: Newly diagnosed patients had baseline TCR diversity that was reportedly lower than that of healthy donors.

The V gene is TRBV5-1, the J gene TRBJ2-3, with D possibly TRBD2 on 6 matching bases. The sample in question was peripheral blood mononuclear cells (PBMCs), obtained before the fourth cycle of nivolumab. This receptor was identified in a human donor with classical Hodgkin lymphoma. CDR3 nucleotide sequence: TGCGCCAGCAGCTTGGAGGGACTCCGCACAGATACGCAGTATTTT. This gives the protein CASSLEGLRTDTQYF.